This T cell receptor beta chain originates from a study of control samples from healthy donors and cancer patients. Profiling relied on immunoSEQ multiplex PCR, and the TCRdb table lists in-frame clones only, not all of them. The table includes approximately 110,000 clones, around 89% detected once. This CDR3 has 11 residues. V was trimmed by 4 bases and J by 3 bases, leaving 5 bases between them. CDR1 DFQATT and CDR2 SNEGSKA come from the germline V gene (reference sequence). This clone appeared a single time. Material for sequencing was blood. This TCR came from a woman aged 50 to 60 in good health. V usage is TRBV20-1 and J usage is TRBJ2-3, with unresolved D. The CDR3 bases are TGCAGTGCTATTGGGACAGATACGCAGTATTTT. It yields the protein CSAIGTDTQYF.